This T cell receptor (beta chain) was documented in a study of blood T cell repertoires in COVID-19. Study-wide background: Collection of acute and convalescent COVID-19 samples took place in the United States, Italy and Spain. The cDNA or gDNA used as material had been derived from T cells, B-cell-depleted T cells, or PBMCs.

Authors' methods: Estimated nucleated cell counts came from reference gene primer amplification. The protocol was immunoSEQ multiplex PCR, while the TCRdb copy is restricted to in-frame clones and leaves out a portion. V, J and clone size were drawn from that table, and D and trimming were deduced from the DNA. The data contain about 90,000 clones, roughly 72% of them seen just once; the ten biggest clones take up about 6.4%. CDR1 and CDR2 from the germline V gene are ENHRY and SYGVKD. V shed 3 bases, J shed 4 bases, and the junction held 18 bases outside the gene matches. This CDR3 contains 20 residues.

The chain combines TRBV10-3 with TRBJ2-1, with TRBD2 identical over 10 bases. The sequenced material came from peripheral blood. The source of this sequence is a man aged 65 to 79 with acute or convalescent COVID-19. This chain's CDR3 is CAISEVRASGSSSPYNEQFF. The DNA of the CDR3 is TGTGCCATCAGTGAAGTTCGGGCTAGCGGGAGTTCTAGTCCTTACAATGAGCAGTTCTTC.